This T cell receptor beta chain was sequenced for a study of shared clonotypes between healthy human individuals. CDR1 and CDR2 from the germline V gene are KGHSH and LQKENI. V trimming: 5 bases; J trimming: 1 base; junction bases outside the gene matches: 5. CDR3 length: 16 residues. Profiling relied on immunoSEQ multiplex PCR, and the TCRdb table lists in-frame clones only, not all of them. The repertoire holds approximately 1.5 million clones, with approximately 98% as singletons. The sequencing sample was made of naive CD4+ T cells sorted from blood. Subset specified: CD45RA+ positively selected. The clonotype was recovered from a man in his thirties or forties in good health. This chain joins TRBV18 and TRBJ2-1; TRBD1 matches at 10 bases. CDR3 protein: CASSIRTGGSYNEQFF. The CDR3 DNA sequence: TGTGCCAGCTCAATACGGACAGGGGGGTCCTACAATGAGCAGTTCTTC.